Detailed here is one TCR beta chain. Its target is not known. The data were taken from a study of beta chain features in type 1 diabetes. The entirety of the isolated RNA underwent reverse transcription, so expressed TCRB transcripts were sequenced. The table came from immunoSEQ multiplex PCR; TCRdb's copy has only in-frame clones and leaves some out. The sample includes about 120,000 clones, around 15% of them seen just once. Points from the study as a whole: Moderate yet significant TCRB CDR3 shortening was seen in Type 1 diabetes patients in all four CD4+ subsets.

The sequence came from a man younger than 40 with type 1 diabetes. The sequencing input was central memory CD4+ T cells from blood.

The CDR3, as DNA: TGTGCCAGCACCCCTGCCGGGAGGGCCTACGAGCAGTACTTC. Translated, it gives CASTPAGRAYEQYF. The chain couples TRBV27 to TRBJ2-7; 8 bases match TRBD2. Per germline, CDR1 MNHEY and CDR2 SMNVEV (reference sequence). V trimming: 7 bases; J trimming: 2 bases; junction bases outside the gene matches: 7. The CDR3 sequence is 14 residues long.